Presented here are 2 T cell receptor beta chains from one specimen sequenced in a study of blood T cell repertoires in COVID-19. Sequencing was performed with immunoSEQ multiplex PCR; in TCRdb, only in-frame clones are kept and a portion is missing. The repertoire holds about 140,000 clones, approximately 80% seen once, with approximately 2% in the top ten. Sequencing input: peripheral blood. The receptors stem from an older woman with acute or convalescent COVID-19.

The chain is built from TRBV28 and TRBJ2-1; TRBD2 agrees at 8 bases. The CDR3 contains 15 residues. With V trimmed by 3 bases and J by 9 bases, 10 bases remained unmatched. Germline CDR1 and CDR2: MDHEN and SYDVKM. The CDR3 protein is CASSLTGLGFPEQFF. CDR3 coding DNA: TGTGCCAGCAGTTTGACGGGACTAGGATTTCCTGAGCAGTTCTTC.

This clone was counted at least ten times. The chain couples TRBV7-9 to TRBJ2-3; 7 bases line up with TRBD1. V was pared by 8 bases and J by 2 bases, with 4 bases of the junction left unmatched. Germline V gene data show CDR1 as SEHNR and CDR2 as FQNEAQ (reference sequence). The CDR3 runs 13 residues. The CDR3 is CASPGQDTDTQYF. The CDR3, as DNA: TGTGCCAGCCCCGGACAGGACACAGATACGCAGTATTTT.